Listed below are T cell receptor beta chains from one sample, sequenced in a study of tumor-infiltrating lymphocytes in primary liver carcinoma. Each CDR3 protein gets one entry after TCRdb re-called the multiplex PCR reads with MiXCR. Of some 180,000 distinct CDR3 sequences detected, about 82% appear once; the ten largest clones hold 15% to 20%. Sequencing used tumor tissue from primary liver carcinoma. The receptor source for this set is a man aged 35 to 55 with primary liver carcinoma and hepatitis B virus infection. The CDR3 runs from the conserved cysteine through the conserved F or W. Each record gives: clone size, V gene, J gene, CDR3 length, D gene, CDR3 DNA, CDR3 protein. D genes are given only for firm matches. Size is omitted from some rows. Given values are once, few, many or a class for expanded clones.

abundance: .; v_gene: TRBV5-4; j_gene: TRBJ2-2; len: 13; d_gene: .; CDR3nt: TGTGGCAGCAGCTCCGAAGGGTACAGCGAGCTGATTTTT; CDR3aa: CGSSSEGYSELIF
abundance: few; v_gene: TRBV5-1; j_gene: TRBJ2-2; len: 15; d_gene: TRBD2; CDR3nt: TGCGCCAGCAGCTTCGCGGGAGGGCCCGCGGGGGAGCTGTTTTTT; CDR3aa: CASSFAGGPAGELFF
abundance: .; v_gene: TRBV11-2; j_gene: TRBJ1-1; len: 13; d_gene: .; CDR3nt: TGTGGCATCAGCTTAGGCCTGAACATTGAAGCTTTCTTT; CDR3aa: CGISLGLNIEAFF
abundance: .; v_gene: TRBV4-3; j_gene: TRBJ2-7; len: 14; d_gene: .; CDR3nt: TGCGCCAGCAGCCATCGCTCTAGCATCTACGGGCATTACTTC; CDR3aa: CASSHRSSIYGHYF
abundance: .; v_gene: TRBV6-5; j_gene: TRBJ2-2; len: 14; d_gene: .; CDR3nt: TGTTCCAGCAGTTACCTAGGGAACATCGGGGAGCTGTTTTTT; CDR3aa: CSSSYLGNIGELFF
abundance: .; v_gene: TRBV5-5; j_gene: TRBJ2-7; len: 14; d_gene: .; CDR3nt: TGTGACAGCGGCTTGGAAGGGACCAACTACGAGCAGTACTTC; CDR3aa: CDSGLEGTNYEQYF
abundance: .; v_gene: TRBV12-3/TRBV12-4; j_gene: TRBJ2-1; len: 15; d_gene: .; CDR3nt: TGTGCCAGCCAACCGAACAGACAAGTTTACAATGAGCAGTTATTC; CDR3aa: CASQPNRQVYNEQLF
abundance: .; v_gene: TRBV6-1; j_gene: TRBJ2-2; len: 14; d_gene: .; CDR3nt: TGTGTCAGCAGTCCGACGGTGGTCCCCGGGGAATTGTTTTTT; CDR3aa: CVSSPTVVPGELFF
abundance: .; v_gene: TRBV6-5; j_gene: TRBJ2-1; len: 15; d_gene: .; CDR3nt: TGTGCCAGCAGGCGAGCAGGTCCTTCCTACAATGAGCGGTACTTC; CDR3aa: CASRRAGPSYNERYF
abundance: .; v_gene: TRBV29-1; j_gene: TRBJ2-2; len: 12; d_gene: TRBD2; CDR3nt: TGCAGCGTGCCTGATGGGAGCGGGGAGCCGTTTTTT; CDR3aa: CSVPDGSGEPFF
abundance: many; v_gene: TRBV6-1; j_gene: TRBJ2-5; len: 14; d_gene: TRBD2; CDR3nt: TGTGCCAGCAGTGCAGGACTAGTCCAGGAGACCCAGTACTTC; CDR3aa: CASSAGLVQETQYF
abundance: once; v_gene: TRBV28; j_gene: TRBJ1-1; len: 14; d_gene: .; CDR3nt: TGTGCCAGCAGACTCTCGAACGCGACGACTGAAGCTTTATTT; CDR3aa: CASRLSNATTEALF
abundance: .; v_gene: TRBV6-2/TRBV6-3; j_gene: TRBJ2-7; len: 16; d_gene: TRBD2; CDR3nt: TGTGCCAGCAGTCACTCGCTGATAGCGGGTTACCATGGGCAGTACTTC; CDR3aa: CASSHSLIAGYHGQYF
abundance: medium-sized; v_gene: TRBV11-2; j_gene: TRBJ2-6; len: 14; d_gene: .; CDR3nt: TGTGCCAGCAGCTTAGAGGATTGGGCCAACGTCCTGACTTTC; CDR3aa: CASSLEDWANVLTF
abundance: .; v_gene: TRBV12-3/TRBV12-4; j_gene: TRBJ2-7; len: 15; d_gene: .; CDR3nt: TGTGCCGGCAGTTTACGGCAGGCCGGCTCCTACGAGCAGCACTTC; CDR3aa: CAGSLRQAGSYEQHF
abundance: .; v_gene: TRBV7-8; j_gene: TRBJ2-1; len: 16; d_gene: TRBD2; CDR3nt: TGTGCCAGCAGCCCTCTAGCGGGAGGGCGTTGGGGTGATCAGTTCTTC; CDR3aa: CASSPLAGGRWGDQFF
abundance: .; v_gene: TRBV19; j_gene: TRBJ2-2; len: 14; d_gene: .; CDR3nt: TGTGCCAGTAGCCAAGGTGGGGCCTTCGGGGAGCTGTTTTTT; CDR3aa: CASSQGGAFGELFF
abundance: .; v_gene: TRBV28; j_gene: TRBJ2-2; len: 15; d_gene: .; CDR3nt: TGTGCCAGCAGACCCTTACAGGCGTTCGGCGGGGAGCTGTTTTTT; CDR3aa: CASRPLQAFGGELFF
abundance: .; v_gene: TRBV4-3; j_gene: TRBJ2-1; len: 15; d_gene: .; CDR3nt: TGCGCCAACAGCCAATACCCTACGGGAGCCAATGAGCAATTCTTC; CDR3aa: CANSQYPTGANEQFF
abundance: .; v_gene: TRBV7-8; j_gene: TRBJ2-7; len: 15; d_gene: .; CDR3nt: TGTGCCATCAGCGTAACAAGCGGAGCTAGGTCCGAGCAGTACTTC; CDR3aa: CAISVTSGARSEQYF
abundance: .; v_gene: TRBV10-3; j_gene: TRBJ1-1; len: 14; d_gene: TRBD1; CDR3nt: TGTGCTATCAGCGGACAGGGTCGGAACACTGAAGCTTTCTTT; CDR3aa: CAISGQGRNTEAFF
abundance: many; v_gene: TRBV12-3/TRBV12-4; j_gene: TRBJ1-2; len: 14; d_gene: .; CDR3nt: TGTGCCAGCAGTTGGGGGGTAGCTAACTATGGCTACACCTTC; CDR3aa: CASSWGVANYGYTF
abundance: .; v_gene: TRBV4-3; j_gene: TRBJ1-5; len: 15; d_gene: .; CDR3nt: TGCGCCACCAGGCGAGATTTCCCGGGCGACAGGCCCCAGCATTTT; CDR3aa: CATRRDFPGDRPQHF
abundance: .; v_gene: TRBV5-1; j_gene: TRBJ2-1; len: 14; d_gene: .; CDR3nt: TGCCCCAGCAGCTTTTCTGGCGGGTACAATGAGCAGTTCTTC; CDR3aa: CPSSFSGGYNEQFF
abundance: few; v_gene: TRBV11-3; j_gene: TRBJ2-3; len: 16; d_gene: TRBD2; CDR3nt: TGTGCCAGCAGCTGCAGCCCGGCGGGAGGGGTGAATACGCAGTATTTT; CDR3aa: CASSCSPAGGVNTQYF
abundance: .; v_gene: TRBV4-3; j_gene: TRBJ1-6; len: 17; d_gene: .; CDR3nt: TGCGCCAGCAGCCAATTACCAGCATGGGGAAATAATTCACCCCTCCACTTT; CDR3aa: CASSQLPAWGNNSPLHF
abundance: .; v_gene: TRBV29-1; j_gene: TRBJ2-7; len: 13; d_gene: TRBD2; CDR3nt: TGCAACGTCTCAGCGGGGAGCTTCTACAAGCAGTACTTC; CDR3aa: CNVSAGSFYKQYF
abundance: .; v_gene: TRBV11-2; j_gene: TRBJ2-5; len: 18; d_gene: .; CDR3nt: TGTGCCAGCAGCCCTAGCACAATCCAGGGTACTGGTCGGGAGACCCAGTACTTC; CDR3aa: CASSPSTIQGTGRETQYF
abundance: .; v_gene: TRBV12-3/TRBV12-4; j_gene: TRBJ2-3; len: 14; d_gene: .; CDR3nt: TGTGCCAGGAGGACTACAGGTTTGGGGGATACGCAGTATTTT; CDR3aa: CARRTTGLGDTQYF
abundance: .; v_gene: TRBV4-2; j_gene: TRBJ1-1; len: 14; d_gene: .; CDR3nt: TGTGCCAACAGCCAAGATCGCGGGAACACTCAAGCTTTCTTT; CDR3aa: CANSQDRGNTQAFF
abundance: .; v_gene: TRBV11-1; j_gene: TRBJ2-1; len: 13; d_gene: .; CDR3nt: TGTGCCAACAGCATTGGCCGGAACAATGAGCAGTTCTTC; CDR3aa: CANSIGRNNEQFF
abundance: .; v_gene: TRBV12-3/TRBV12-4; j_gene: TRBJ1-1; len: 15; d_gene: TRBD1; CDR3nt: TGTGCCAGCAGTAAACAGGGACAGGGGAACACTGAAGCTTTCTTT; CDR3aa: CASSKQGQGNTEAFF
abundance: .; v_gene: TRBV6-1; j_gene: TRBJ1-1; len: 14; d_gene: .; CDR3nt: TGTGCCAGCACTATACAGGGCAGGAACACTGAAGCTTTCTTT; CDR3aa: CASTIQGRNTEAFF
abundance: .; v_gene: TRBV6-1; j_gene: TRBJ2-1; len: 15; d_gene: .; CDR3nt: TGTGTCAGCACCCTGGAGCGACACATCTACAATGAGCAGTTCTTC; CDR3aa: CVSTLERHIYNEQFF
abundance: .; v_gene: TRBV4-3; j_gene: TRBJ2-3; len: 19; d_gene: TRBD2; CDR3nt: TGCGCCAGCAGCCAAAAGGGACTAGCGGGAGGGTCTAGCACAGATACACAGTATTTT; CDR3aa: CASSQKGLAGGSSTDTQYF
abundance: .; v_gene: TRBV29-1; j_gene: TRBJ2-1; len: 10; d_gene: .; CDR3nt: TGCAGCATTCTAGACAACGAGCAGTTCTTC; CDR3aa: CSILDNEQFF
abundance: few; v_gene: TRBV12-3/TRBV12-4; j_gene: TRBJ2-3; len: 14; d_gene: .; CDR3nt: TGTGCCAGCAGTTTATTACGGAGCATAGACACGCAGTATTTT; CDR3aa: CASSLLRSIDTQYF
abundance: .; v_gene: TRBV28; j_gene: TRBJ2-7; len: 16; d_gene: TRBD1; CDR3nt: TGTGCCACCAGTCCCCCCGGACAGGGTCAAAGGGGCGAGCAGTACTTC; CDR3aa: CATSPPGQGQRGEQYF
abundance: few; v_gene: TRBV6-1; j_gene: TRBJ1-5; len: 13; d_gene: .; CDR3nt: TGTGCCAACAGTGAAGACAGTAATCAGCCCCAGCATTTT; CDR3aa: CANSEDSNQPQHF
abundance: .; v_gene: TRBV10-3; j_gene: TRBJ2-3; len: 18; d_gene: TRBD2; CDR3nt: TGTGCCATCAGTGCATCATCAATTACTAGCGGGGGCACAGATACGCAGTATTTT; CDR3aa: CAISASSITSGGTDTQYF
abundance: few; v_gene: TRBV6-2/TRBV6-3; j_gene: TRBJ2-7; len: 16; d_gene: TRBD2; CDR3nt: TGTGTCAGCAGTTATTCGTCTAGCGGGAGGAGATACGAGCAGTACTTC; CDR3aa: CVSSYSSSGRRYEQYF
abundance: .; v_gene: TRBV29-1; j_gene: TRBJ2-2; len: 15; d_gene: TRBD2; CDR3nt: TGTAGCGTTAGGACTAGCGCGGCGACCACCGGGGAGCTGTTTTTT; CDR3aa: CSVRTSAATTGELFF
abundance: .; v_gene: TRBV6-2/TRBV6-3; j_gene: TRBJ2-1; len: 17; d_gene: TRBD2; CDR3nt: TGTGTCAGGAGCCCGCGGACTAGCGGGAGCTCCTACAATGAGCAGCTCTTC; CDR3aa: CVRSPRTSGSSYNEQLF
abundance: .; v_gene: TRBV29-1; j_gene: TRBJ2-2; len: 15; d_gene: TRBD2; CDR3nt: TGCAGCGTTGGGACTAGCGCGGCGAACACCGAGGAGCCGTTATTT; CDR3aa: CSVGTSAANTEEPLF
abundance: .; v_gene: TRBV29-1; j_gene: TRBJ2-1; len: 14; d_gene: TRBD2; CDR3nt: TGCAGCGTCCATGGACTAGCGGCCTACAATGAGCAGTTCTTC; CDR3aa: CSVHGLAAYNEQFF
abundance: .; v_gene: TRBV6-2/TRBV6-3; j_gene: TRBJ2-7; len: 15; d_gene: TRBD2; CDR3nt: TGTGCCAGCGGAGAAGGGAGCGGGACCTCCTACGAGCAGTACTTC; CDR3aa: CASGEGSGTSYEQYF